These 3 T cell receptor beta chains came from one sample sequenced in a study of T cell responses to AZD1222 COVID-19 vaccine. Here immunoSEQ multiplex PCR was the method, and the copy in TCRdb shows in-frame clones only, minus some. The table lists 100,000 to 150,000 clones, around 87% of them singletons, with about 1.2% in the top ten. The specimen comprised peripheral blood, sampled on day 0 of AZD1222 vaccination. The receptors were gathered from an adult in good health.

The chain uses TRBV9 and TRBJ1-2; no clear D gene. This CDR3 is built from 14 residues. CDR1 SGDLS and CDR2 YYNGEE come from the germline V gene. Trimming removed 3 bases from V and 4 bases from J, with 13 bases in between. CDR3 in amino acids: CASSGAPRTYGYTF. The CDR3 nucleotides read TGTGCCAGCAGCGGGGCCCCCCGTACCTATGGCTACACCTTC.

The chain links TRBV5-1 to TRBJ1-1; no reliable D call. The CDR3 contains 11 residues. In germline, CDR1 is SGHRS, CDR2 YFSETQ. The V end lost 6 bases, the J end lost 5 bases, and 8 bases lay between the germline ends. The CDR3 DNA sequence: TGCGCCAGCAAGAGGGAGACTGAAGCTTTCTTT. Protein: CASKRETEAFF.

V and J are TRBV10-3 and TRBJ2-6; D may be TRBD2 (5 bases). The germline CDR1 and CDR2 sequences are ENHRY and SYGVKD. The V and J ends lost 4 bases and 4 bases respectively, with 11 bases between them. There are 15 residues in the CDR3. The CDR3 reads CAISAEVGGANVLTF. DNA for the CDR3: TGTGCCATCAGTGCGGAGGTCGGAGGGGCCAACGTCCTGACTTTC.